This is a list of T cell receptor beta chains from one sample in a study of T cells in Graves' hyperthyroidism and ophthalmopathy. MiXCR, applied by TCRdb to the multiplex PCR reads, yields one record per CDR3 protein. The sample carries about 740,000 distinct CDR3 sequences, 11% to 15% recorded once. The sample consisted of blood. Source of these receptors: a woman in her late teens or twenties with Graves' hyperthyroidism. Each CDR3 is given without its conserved first and last residue. Not all rows give a size; the values are once, few, many and, for expanded clones, a class.

v_call	j_call	clone_size	cdr3_aa
TRBV7-9	TRBJ2-3	many	ASTLPELASSTDTQY
TRBV4-1	TRBJ2-3	many	ASSSLGTQTQY
TRBV5-1	TRBJ1-2	-	ASSLPGTGNYGYT
TRBV27	TRBJ1-1	-	ASREIGAMNTEAF
TRBV27	TRBJ2-7	many	ASTDRSSYEQY
TRBV6-1	TRBJ2-1	few	ASSENLGTGYNEQF
TRBV20-1	TRBJ2-2	few	SARAYTGELF
TRBV28	TRBJ2-5	-	ASSLEASGLETQY
TRBV5-4	TRBJ2-1	-	ASSRDRGSYYNEQF
TRBV28	TRBJ2-7	many	ASSLGGYEQY
TRBV11-3	TRBJ2-7	many	ASSFFPGQEKGSSYEQY
TRBV7-9	TRBJ1-1	many	ASSLQQGASAEAF
TRBV7-9	TRBJ2-2	few	ASSLDPWRSGDTGELF
TRBV15	TRBJ2-7	-	ATSRVGTVNGPYEQY
TRBV18	TRBJ2-1	many	ASSPDFFTTEQF
TRBV7-8	TRBJ2-1	many	ASSSTLLVLDNEQF